This T cell receptor beta chain was captured by sequencing in a study of T cells after yellow fever vaccination. TCRdb analysed the 5' RACE reads with MiXCR anew, one entry per CDR3 protein. Among tens of thousands of distinct CDR3 sequences listed, more than 5.5% were seen once. This clonotype was counted many times. Trimming took off 3 bases at V and 1 base at J, with 8 bases between the two ends. The CDR3 length is 14 residues. The germline V gene has CDR1 SGHTA and CDR2 FQGTGA. The clonotype originates from a man aged 18 to 29 who received the YFV17D yellow fever vaccine. This chain uses TRBV7-3 with TRBJ2-3, with D perhaps matching TRBD1 (6 bases). Specimen: CD8+ T cells sorted from PBMCs, collected 4 to 5 days after the first yellow fever vaccination. DNA for the CDR3: TGTGCCAGCAGCTTGGGACACCGCACAGATACGCAGTATTTT. Its protein product is CASSLGHRTDTQYF.